A selection of T cell receptor beta chains follows, all from one sample in a study of human T cells and chemical hapten exposure. TCRdb redid the calling of the RACE reads with MiXCR, one entry per CDR3 protein. The data hold about 85,000 distinct CDR3 sequences, with around 10% observed a single time. Source: whole blood, taken in connection with sensitization to the hapten diphenylcyclopropenone (DPC). The receptors were sampled from a man younger than 30 with alopecia areata. Some clones in this sample may be carry-over from other donors' samples. The CDR3 runs from the conserved cysteine through the conserved F or W. Fields, in order: clone size, V gene, D gene, J gene, CDR3 DNA, CDR3 protein. The D gene is left open where the match is weak. Clone size is not always given. Where it is, it says once, few, many or a class for expanded clones.

size: -; V: TRBV4-1; D: -; J: TRBJ1-2; DNA: TGCGCCAGCAGCCAAGATACGGGCCCCTATGGCTACACCTTC; CDR3: CASSQDTGPYGYTF
size: -; V: TRBV4-1; D: TRBD2; J: TRBJ2-5; DNA: TGCGCCAGCAGCCAAGGTCGACTAGCGGGGGGCTACCAAGAGACCCAGTACTTC; CDR3: CASSQGRLAGGYQETQYF
size: many; V: TRBV7-6; D: TRBD2; J: TRBJ2-1; DNA: TGTGCCAGCAGCATTACTAGCGGGGGGGCCAATGAGCAGTTCTTC; CDR3: CASSITSGGANEQFF
size: -; V: TRBV20-1; D: -; J: TRBJ2-2; DNA: TGCAGTGCCAGGGAGACCGGGGAGCTGTTTTTT; CDR3: CSARETGELFF
size: -; V: TRBV9; D: -; J: TRBJ1-3; DNA: TGTGCCAGCAGCGTAGATCGGGGGATTTCTGGAAACACCATATATTTT; CDR3: CASSVDRGISGNTIYF
size: many; V: TRBV7-9; D: -; J: TRBJ2-6; DNA: TGTGCCAGCAGCACACCCACCAGGGGCGGTGGGGCCAACGTCCTGACTTTC; CDR3: CASSTPTRGGGANVLTF
size: few; V: TRBV4-3; D: TRBD2; J: TRBJ2-5; DNA: TGCGCCAGCAGCCCCCAGCGGGGGCCGGAGGAGACCCAGTACTTC; CDR3: CASSPQRGPEETQYF
size: few; V: TRBV6-1; D: -; J: TRBJ1-2; DNA: TGTGCCAGCAATGGGGAGGTGGTCTATGGCTACACCTTC; CDR3: CASNGEVVYGYTF
size: few; V: TRBV3-1; D: TRBD1; J: TRBJ1-6; DNA: TGTGCCAGCTGGGACAGGGAAAATTCACCCCTCCACTTT; CDR3: CASWDRENSPLHF
size: -; V: TRBV28; D: -; J: TRBJ1-5; DNA: TGTGCCAGCAGTTTCTCCAGGGTCAATCAGCCCCAGCATTTT; CDR3: CASSFSRVNQPQHF
size: few; V: TRBV27; D: TRBD1; J: TRBJ2-7; DNA: TGTGCCAGCACCGCATTCCGGGACAGGGTCCACGAGCAGTACTTC; CDR3: CASTAFRDRVHEQYF
size: many; V: TRBV28; D: TRBD1; J: TRBJ1-5; DNA: TGTGCCAGCACCTGGGACAGGGGGCTGCAGCCCCAGCATTTT; CDR3: CASTWDRGLQPQHF
size: -; V: TRBV19; D: -; J: TRBJ1-1; DNA: TGTGCCAGTAGAATTGGGTCGGTCACTGAAGCTTTCTTT; CDR3: CASRIGSVTEAFF
size: many; V: TRBV11-2; D: TRBD2; J: TRBJ2-7; DNA: TGTGCCAGCAGCTTCTCTTCTAGCGGGGGGATCTACGAGCAGTACTTC; CDR3: CASSFSSSGGIYEQYF
size: few; V: TRBV29-1; D: TRBD1; J: TRBJ2-1; DNA: TGCAGCGTTGAAGTGGGGGACAGACAGTTCTTC; CDR3: CSVEVGDRQFF
size: many; V: TRBV6-1; D: -; J: TRBJ2-5; DNA: TGTGCCAGCAGTGAAGGGGACTTGTGGGCCCCCGAGACCCAGTACTTC; CDR3: CASSEGDLWAPETQYF
size: -; V: TRBV12-5; D: -; J: TRBJ2-2; DNA: TGTGCTAGTGGTTTGTCGGGCGGCACCGGGGAGCTGTTTTTT; CDR3: CASGLSGGTGELFF
size: few; V: TRBV10-1; D: TRBD1; J: TRBJ2-5; DNA: TGCGCCAGCAGCGGACAGGCACAAGAGACCCAGTACTTC; CDR3: CASSGQAQETQYF
size: -; V: TRBV10-3; D: -; J: TRBJ2-1; DNA: TGTGCCATCAGCACTAGTCACCTCTTGTTCTTC; CDR3: CAISTSHLLFF
size: -; V: TRBV2; D: -; J: TRBJ2-5; DNA: TGTGCCAGCAGGGCAGGGCCCCAAGAGACCCAGTACTTC; CDR3: CASRAGPQETQYF
size: many; V: TRBV6-2/TRBV6-3; D: -; J: TRBJ2-7; DNA: TGTGCCAGCAGCTACTCCGGGCCCCGTTACGAGCAGTACTTC; CDR3: CASSYSGPRYEQYF
size: -; V: TRBV2; D: -; J: TRBJ2-2; DNA: TGTGCCAGCAGTCCTAGGACAGTGATGAACACCGGGGAGCTGTTTTTT; CDR3: CASSPRTVMNTGELFF
size: few; V: TRBV27; D: TRBD1; J: TRBJ1-1; DNA: TGTGCCAGCAGCGCTCAGCTCGGGACAGGGGCCACTGAAGCTTTCTTT; CDR3: CASSAQLGTGATEAFF
size: many; V: TRBV19; D: -; J: TRBJ2-3; DNA: TGTGCCAGTACCCCACGACCGGAGCCTGGACATACGCAGTATTTT; CDR3: CASTPRPEPGHTQYF
size: many; V: TRBV20-1; D: TRBD1; J: TRBJ1-1; DNA: TGCAGTGCTAGCAGAATGACAGGGGGCGAAGCTTTCTTT; CDR3: CSASRMTGGEAFF
size: few; V: TRBV6-5; D: -; J: TRBJ2-4; DNA: TGTGCCAGCAGTCCCGGGACCCTAGCCAAAAACATTCAGTACTTC; CDR3: CASSPGTLAKNIQYF
size: many; V: TRBV20-1; D: TRBD1; J: TRBJ1-6; DNA: TGCAGTGCTAGGGAGACAGGGACGGGGAATTCACCCCTCCACTTT; CDR3: CSARETGTGNSPLHF
size: few; V: TRBV7-8; D: -; J: TRBJ2-6; DNA: TGTGCCAGCAGCTCTCTTTGGACAGCTGGGGCCAACGTCCTGACTTTC; CDR3: CASSSLWTAGANVLTF
size: many; V: TRBV7-9; D: -; J: TRBJ2-2; DNA: TGTGCCAGCAGCTACGTAAGGGGCGGCACCGGGGAGCTGTTTTTT; CDR3: CASSYVRGGTGELFF
size: -; V: TRBV5-4; D: -; J: TRBJ2-2; DNA: TGTGCCAGCAGCTTAGGGAACGCGAACACCGGGGAGCTGTTTTTT; CDR3: CASSLGNANTGELFF
size: -; V: TRBV20-1; D: -; J: TRBJ1-1; DNA: TGCAGTGCTAGTCCCCGAACGTCTCACACTGAAGCTTTCTTT; CDR3: CSASPRTSHTEAFF
size: few; V: TRBV7-8; D: -; J: TRBJ2-1; DNA: TGTGCCAGCAGCTTAGTGGGGGTGAGTTACAATGAGCAGTTCTTC; CDR3: CASSLVGVSYNEQFF
size: -; V: TRBV20-1; D: -; J: TRBJ2-7; DNA: TGCAGTGCCCTCCAGGGGTTTAGCTCCTACGAGCAGTACTTC; CDR3: CSALQGFSSYEQYF
size: -; V: TRBV6-5; D: -; J: TRBJ1-2; DNA: TGTGCCAGCTGGGGCAGGGCCGGAAACTATGGCTACACCTTC; CDR3: CASWGRAGNYGYTF
size: -; V: TRBV6-2/TRBV6-3; D: -; J: TRBJ1-1; DNA: TGTGCCAGCAGGACTGACAGGGAAGCTTTCTTT; CDR3: CASRTDREAFF
size: few; V: TRBV4-3; D: -; J: TRBJ1-1; DNA: TGCGCCAGCAGCCAAGAAGGTGGCTCTGAAGCTTTCTTT; CDR3: CASSQEGGSEAFF
size: many; V: TRBV11-2; D: TRBD2; J: TRBJ2-2; DNA: TGTGCCAGCAGCCTCCGGACTAGCGGGTCCGGGGAGCTGTTTTTT; CDR3: CASSLRTSGSGELFF
size: few; V: TRBV5-1; D: TRBD2; J: TRBJ2-3; DNA: TGCGCCAGCAGCTTTATGCTAGCGGGCACAGATACGCAGTATTTT; CDR3: CASSFMLAGTDTQYF
size: -; V: TRBV11-2; D: -; J: TRBJ2-3; DNA: TGTGCCAGCAGCTTTCGCAGGGGCGCGGCCAACACAGATACGCAGTATTTT; CDR3: CASSFRRGAANTDTQYF
size: many; V: TRBV29-1; D: TRBD1; J: TRBJ1-3; DNA: TGCAGCGTTGAACAGGGGGCAGGCGGAAACACCATATATTTT; CDR3: CSVEQGAGGNTIYF
size: -; V: TRBV29-1; D: -; J: TRBJ1-1; DNA: TGCAGCGTTGGAGGCGCTAACACTGAAGCTTTCTTT; CDR3: CSVGGANTEAFF
size: many; V: TRBV20-1; D: TRBD1; J: TRBJ2-4; DNA: TGCAGTGCTGACCGGGAACAGGGGGCCAAAAACATTCAGTACTTC; CDR3: CSADREQGAKNIQYF
size: -; V: TRBV28; D: -; J: TRBJ2-7; DNA: TGTGCCAGCGGGTCCATCTTCAAGCAGTACTTC; CDR3: CASGSIFKQYF
size: many; V: TRBV14; D: TRBD1; J: TRBJ1-1; DNA: TGTGCCAGCAGCCCCGTGGGACAGGGGGTTACTGAAGCTTTCTTT; CDR3: CASSPVGQGVTEAFF
size: few; V: TRBV9; D: -; J: TRBJ1-1; DNA: TGTGCCAGCAGCGTAGTGGGGTTGAACACTGAAGCTTTCTTT; CDR3: CASSVVGLNTEAFF
size: many; V: TRBV18; D: TRBD2; J: TRBJ2-4; DNA: TGTGCCAGCTCACCAAATAGCGGGGTCAAAAACATTCAGTACTTC; CDR3: CASSPNSGVKNIQYF
size: few; V: TRBV7-2; D: TRBD1; J: TRBJ1-1; DNA: TGTGCCAGCAGCTTGCCGGGACAGCTTAATGGAAAGACTGAAGCTTTCTTT; CDR3: CASSLPGQLNGKTEAFF
size: few; V: TRBV7-2; D: TRBD2; J: TRBJ2-3; DNA: TGTGCCAGCGAACCGGGACTAGGGGGGTCAGATACGCAGTATTTT; CDR3: CASEPGLGGSDTQYF
size: few; V: TRBV20-1; D: TRBD2; J: TRBJ2-1; DNA: TGCAGTGCTAGGACTAGCGGGGGGGCGAGGTACAATGAGCAGTTCTTC; CDR3: CSARTSGGARYNEQFF
size: -; V: TRBV6-2/TRBV6-3; D: TRBD1; J: TRBJ1-5; DNA: TGTGCCAGCAGCACGACAGGGATCAATCAGCCCCAGCATTTT; CDR3: CASSTTGINQPQHF
size: few; V: TRBV7-3; D: -; J: TRBJ2-3; DNA: TGTGCCAGCAGCGAGGAGAACACAGATACGCAGTATTTT; CDR3: CASSEENTDTQYF
size: many; V: TRBV7-2; D: -; J: TRBJ2-3; DNA: TGTGCCAGCAGCTTAGCGTTAACGGCCACTAGCACAGATACGCAGTATTTT; CDR3: CASSLALTATSTDTQYF
size: few; V: TRBV9; D: -; J: TRBJ2-3; DNA: TGTGCCAGCAGCGTAGTTTCCACAGATACGCAGTATTTT; CDR3: CASSVVSTDTQYF
size: -; V: TRBV9; D: TRBD1; J: TRBJ1-5; DNA: TGTGCCAGCAGCGTTAGACCGGGACAGGCGGGTCAGCCCCAGCATTTT; CDR3: CASSVRPGQAGQPQHF